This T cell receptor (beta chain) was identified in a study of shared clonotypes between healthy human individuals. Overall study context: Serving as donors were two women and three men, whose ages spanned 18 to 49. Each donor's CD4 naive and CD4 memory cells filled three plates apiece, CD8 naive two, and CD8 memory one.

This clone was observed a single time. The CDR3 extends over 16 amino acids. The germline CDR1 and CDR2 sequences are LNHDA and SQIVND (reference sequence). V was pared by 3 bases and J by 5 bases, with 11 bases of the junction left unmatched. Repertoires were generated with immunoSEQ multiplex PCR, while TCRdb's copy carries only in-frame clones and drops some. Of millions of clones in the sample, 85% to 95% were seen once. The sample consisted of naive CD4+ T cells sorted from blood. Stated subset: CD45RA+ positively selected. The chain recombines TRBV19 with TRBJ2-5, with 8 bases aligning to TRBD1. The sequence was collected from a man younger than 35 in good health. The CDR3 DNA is TGTGCCAGTAGTATTCTTATCACAGGGGGTAGGGAGACCCAGTACTTC. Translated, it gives CASSILITGGRETQYF.